Following are 16 T cell receptor beta chains from one sample sequenced in a study of CD8+CD57+ T cells in acquired aplastic anemia. Only patients with CD8+CD57+ cell expansion on flow cytometry were chosen for sequencing. Genomic DNA constituted the template upon which TCR beta VDJ and CDR3 profiling was performed. Via MiXCR, TCRdb re-called the reads, giving one row per CDR3 protein. The table has some 160,000 distinct CDR3 sequences, around 47% seen once. Sequenced sample: sorted CD4+, CD8+, or CD8+CD57+ T cells (not recorded which) from PBMCs. Receptors originate from a human donor with aplastic anemia.

This clonotype was seen at least ten times. The CDR3 coding sequence is TGTGCCAGCAGCTCTCCAGGGACTAGCAAGTTGGGTGAGCAGTTCTTC. Protein product: CASSSPGTSKLGEQFF. This chain connects TRBV5-4 to TRBJ2-1, with 9 positions matching TRBD2. In germline, CDR1 is SGHNT, CDR2 YYREEE (reference sequence). The CDR3 is 16 amino acids. The ends lost 3 bases at V and 9 bases at J; junction bases unmatched: 13.

With respect to this clonotype: A single base separates this from a much larger clone, so it may be a read error. The rearrangement joins TRBV20-1 to TRBJ1-4; D is ambiguous. The CDR3 covers 13 residues. The V gene's germline CDR1 is DFQATT and CDR2 SNEGSKA (reference sequence). The CDR3 loop is CGARRQVFEKLFF. CDR3 in DNA: TGCGGTGCTAGAAGGCAGGTCTTTGAAAAACTGTTTTTT.

J is TRBJ2-5 and V is TRBV11-3; perhaps TRBD2 as D (5 bases). Germline CDR1 is SGHNT and CDR2 is YENEEA. The V end was cut by 5 bases, the J end by 5 bases, with 24 bases between. This CDR3 contains 17 residues. CDR3 nucleotide sequence: TGTGCCAGCAGCGTAGTAGTCCCCTACGGGGTAGGGGAGACCCAGTACTTC. This sequence encodes CASSVVVPYGVGETQYF.

This clonotype appeared many times. V and J are TRBV5-4 and TRBJ2-1; D is ambiguous. Per the germline V gene, CDR1 is SGHNT and CDR2 is YYREEE (reference sequence). This CDR3 spans 12 amino acids. Trimming removed 4 bases at V and 10 bases at J, with 12 bases between. The CDR3 region has the DNA TGTGCCAGCAGCACCAACGTCGCCGAGCAGTTCTTC. Translating gives CASSTNVAEQFF.

The chain is built from TRBV24-1 and TRBJ1-2, with D possibly TRBD1 on 5 matching bases. Trimming cost V 5 bases and J 4 bases, with 16 bases left between them. This CDR3 region has 15 residues. The germline V gene has CDR1 KGHDR and CDR2 SFDVKD. Here the CDR3 reads CATSGAGREVYGYTF. DNA of the CDR3: TGTGCCACCAGTGGCGCGGGACGTGAGGTCTATGGCTACACCTTC.

V usage is TRBV12-3 or TRBV12-4 and J usage is TRBJ1-2, with 8 bases lining up with TRBD1. The CDR3 has 13 residues. The ends lost 8 bases at V and 5 bases at J; junction bases unmatched: 7. The CDR3 DNA reads TGTGCCAGCCGCCCAGGGGGCGGGTATGGCTACACCTTC. Amino acid sequence: CASRPGGGYGYTF.

The chain has TRBV12-3 or TRBV12-4 and TRBJ1-6; the D gene is possibly TRBD1 (6 bases). Deletions cut 7 bases from V and 6 bases from J, with 25 bases between. The CDR3 sequence is 18 residues long. This chain's CDR3 is CASTQKGVGGGFNSPLHF. DNA for the CDR3: TGTGCCAGCACCCAGAAAGGTGTTGGGGGCGGGTTTAATTCACCCCTCCACTTT.

The rearrangement links TRBV12-3 or TRBV12-4 to TRBJ1-2; unclear D gene. The CDR3 loop spans 13 amino acids. V shed 4 bases and J shed 6 bases, with 12 bases lying between them. The CDR3 region has the DNA TGTGCCAGCAGTTACATGAGCACACATGGCTACACCTTC. The encoded protein is CASSYMSTHGYTF.

This clonotype appeared once. The rearrangement joins TRBV7-8 to TRBJ2-3; 11 nucleotides align to TRBD2. The CDR3 spans 16 residues. V shed 2 bases, J shed 3 bases, and the junction held 4 bases outside the gene matches. Germline CDR1 SGHVS, CDR2 FQNEAQ. CDR3: CASSLLAGGKTDTQYF. In DNA form, the CDR3 reads TGTGCCAGCAGCTTACTAGCGGGAGGAAAGACAGATACGCAGTATTTT. The variable domain in full, completed from reference TRBV7-8 and TRBJ2-3, reads GAGVSQSPRYKVAKRGQDVALRCDPISGHVSLFWYQQALGQGPEFLTYFQNEAQLDKSGLPSDRFFAERPEGSVSTLKIQRTQQEDSAVYLCASSLLAGGKTDTQYFGPGTRLTVL.

This clonotype was recorded many times. The chain links TRBV29-1 to TRBJ2-3; the match to TRBD1 covers 10 bases. V trimming: 0 bases; J trimming: 7 bases; junction bases outside the gene matches: 10. The CDR3 length is 16 residues. Germline values: CDR1 SQVTM, CDR2 ANQGSEA. The CDR3 loop reads CSVEDLGDRGGYTQYF. CDR3 nucleotides: TGCAGCGTTGAAGATTTGGGGGACAGGGGAGGGTATACGCAGTATTTT.

The table lists this clonotype with a few counts. Just one base apart from a much larger clone, this may be a read error. V gene TRBV19 combines with J gene TRBJ1-4; D gene ambiguous. Trimming left V 5 bases short and J 7 bases short, with 11 bases between. The germline V gene encodes CDR1 LNHDA and CDR2 SQIVND (reference sequence). This CDR3 spans 13 amino acids. CDR3 protein: CASSELKSEKLFF. The CDR3 nucleotides are TGTGCCAGTAGTGAGCTGAAGAGTGAAAAACTGTTTTTT.

Many counts were recorded for this clonotype. The genes are TRBV19 and TRBJ2-7, with D perhaps assigned TRBD1 or TRBD2 (5 bases each). Between the trimmed V and J ends, which lost 5 bases and 2 bases, there was a span of 13 bases. In germline, CDR1 is LNHDA, CDR2 SQIVND (reference sequence). The CDR3 sequence is 14 residues long. The CDR3 loop is CASSRRDGPYEQYF. For the CDR3, the DNA is TGTGCCAGTAGTCGCCGGGACGGTCCCTACGAGCAGTACTTC.

This chain joins TRBV20-1 and TRBJ2-7; D may match TRBD1 or TRBD2 (5 bases each). The ends were cut back, 6 bases at V and 3 bases at J, with 15 bases in the middle. Germline V gene lookup returns CDR1 DFQATT and CDR2 SNEGSKA (reference sequence). The CDR3 loop spans 13 amino acids. This CDR3 reads CSALTLGGYEQYF. CDR3 bases: TGCAGTGCCCTGACTCTTGGGGGCTACGAGCAGTACTTC.

This clonotype was seen ten or more times. The chain combines TRBV4-1 with TRBJ2-1; TRBD2 might be the D (6 bases). The V end was cut by 0 bases, the J end by 0 bases, with 12 bases between. Germline assignment: CDR1 MGHRA and CDR2 YSYEKL. The CDR3 loop spans 17 amino acids. The CDR3 sequence: CASSQEIIGGSYNEQFF. In DNA, the CDR3 is TGCGCCAGCAGCCAAGAGATAATCGGGGGCTCCTACAATGAGCAGTTCTTC.

This clonotype was found once. A much larger clone lies one base from this, so it may be a read error. CDR3 bases: TGTGCCAGCAGCGCGACAGGGCCTGGAAACACCATATATTTT. Translated, it gives CASSATGPGNTIYF. This chain joins TRBV9 and TRBJ1-3; 7 nucleotides agree with TRBD1. The germline V gene has CDR1 SGDLS and CDR2 YYNGEE. With 3 bases clipped from V and 2 bases from J, the junction kept 2 bases outside the gene matches. The length of the CDR3 is 14 residues.

On this clonotype itself: The junction shows a germline mismatch at one end, possibly a read error. The CDR3 is CVSSLGTGSNSPLHF. The CDR3 DNA is TGTGTCAGCAGCCTTGGGACAGGCAGTAATTCACCCCTCCACTTT. The gene calls are TRBV9 and TRBJ1-6, with 8 bases fitting TRBD1. The germline gives CDR1 SGDLS, CDR2 YYNGEE. The CDR3 is made up of 15 amino acids.